Each of the 31 T cell receptor beta chains below was sequenced from the same sample in a study of breast tumors, draining lymph nodes, adjacent tissues. TCRdb recomputed calls from the multiplex PCR reads with MiXCR, one row per CDR3 protein. The table includes roughly 260,000 distinct CDR3 sequences, 30% detected once. The lymph nodes were axillary draining lymph nodes from breast cancer patients. Sequenced material: axillary lymph node tissue. Every receptor here comes from a female donor with breast cancer. Some clones in this sample may be carry-over from other donors' samples.

There are many counts of this clonotype. A much more abundant neighbour one base away suggests this may be a read error. This chain links TRBV10-2 with TRBJ2-2; the match to TRBD2 covers 10 bases. The germline V gene has CDR1 WSHSY and CDR2 SAAADI. CDR3 length equals 15 residues. CDR3 in amino acids: CANSGLAGDTGELFF. The CDR3 DNA follows: TGCGCCAACAGTGGGCTAGCGGGAGACACCGGGGAGCTGTTTTTT.

On this clonotype itself: The junction departs from the called germline gene at one end, perhaps through a read error. The genes are TRBV5-1 and TRBJ2-2; 9 positions match TRBD2. The CDR3 is 13 residues long. Germline V gene sequence: CDR1 SGHRS, CDR2 YFSETQ. CDR3 sequence: CASSGSGSGDLFF. DNA for the CDR3: TGCGCCAGCTCCGGTAGCGGGAGTGGGGACCTGTTTTTT.

Details on this clonotype: This may come from a read error, since a much larger clone is one base off. The chain uses TRBV11-2 and TRBJ2-3; the match to TRBD1 covers 7 bases. CDR1 SGHAT and CDR2 FQNNGV come from the germline V gene. The CDR3 totals 14 residues. CDR3 residues: CASSPTGSTDTRYF. CDR3 bases: TGTGCCAGCAGCCCGACAGGGTCCACAGATACGCGGTATTTT.

On this clonotype: A read error may explain this, as a much larger clone is one base away. No conserved phenylalanine or tryptophan is present at the end of the CDR3, so a read error is the likely explanation. V gene TRBV12-3 or TRBV12-4 combines with J gene TRBJ2-1; 7 bases are a match to TRBD1. There are 16 residues in the CDR3. V dropped 6 bases and J dropped 2; count of bases not matched to a gene: 10. The CDR3 spells CASRVEGGGPYNEQFL. The DNA for the CDR3 is TGTGCCAGCAGAGTCGAAGGGGGCGGTCCCTACAATGAGCAGTTCCTC.

Comments on this clonotype: A much larger clone is a single base away; this may be a read error. The chain combines TRBV25-1 with TRBJ2-3, with a tentative D call TRBD2 (7 bases). Germline V gene data show CDR1 as MGHDK and CDR2 as SYGVNS. This CDR3 contains 16 residues. Trimming pared 6 bases from V and 1 base from J, leaving 17 bases between. CDR3 in amino acids: CASRPWEGDGTDTQYF. Written as DNA, the CDR3 is TGTGCCAGCAGACCATGGGAGGGGGACGGCACAGATACGCAGTATTTT.

There are many counts of this clonotype. The chain links TRBV6-4 to TRBJ2-7; TRBD2 aligns across 9 bases. Germline values: CDR1 MRHNA, CDR2 SNTAGT. The CDR3 covers 15 residues. The junction had 13 bases not matched to a gene; V was cut back by 8 bases and J by 5 bases. The CDR3 loop is CASCPGLAGADEQYF. The CDR3 DNA reads as TGTGCCAGCTGCCCCGGCTTAGCGGGAGCGGACGAGCAGTACTTC.

Ten or more counts support this clonotype. This chain joins TRBV5-5 and TRBJ2-7; 9 bases line up with TRBD1. Germline CDR1 reads SGHKS; CDR2 reads YYEKEE (reference sequence). The V gene end was trimmed by 2 bases and the J gene end by 2 bases; junction bases not matched to a gene: 5. The CDR3 contains 15 residues. CDR3 region: CASSLPGQGPYEQYF. CDR3 in DNA: TGTGCCAGCAGCTTACCGGGACAGGGACCCTACGAGCAGTACTTC.

This clonotype was counted at least ten times. The chain uses TRBV24-1 and TRBJ2-2; the match to TRBD2 covers 9 bases. V lost 8 bases to trimming and J lost 1 base; unmatched junction nucleotides: 7. The CDR3 consists of 16 residues. In germline, CDR1 is KGHDR, CDR2 SFDVKD. CDR3 coding DNA: TGTGCCACCAAGTCCCGGCGGGGGGGGAACACCGGGGAGCTGTTTTTT. This codes for CATKSRRGGNTGELFF.

This clonotype was found a few times. Possible read error: a much larger clone is one base away. This sequence joins TRBV11-3 and TRBJ2-5; D gene uncertain. Trimming shortened V by 2 bases and J by 5 bases, and 15 bases separated the two germline ends. The germline gives CDR1 SGHNT, CDR2 YENEEA. This CDR3 is built from 15 residues. The CDR3 nucleotides read TGTGCCAGCAGCTTACGGTCCCGAACGGCGGAGACCCAGTACTTC. This gives the protein CASSLRSRTAETQYF. The complete variable domain, with remaining parts taken from reference TRBV11-3 and TRBJ2-5, reads EAGVVQSPRYKIIEKKQPVAFWCNPISGHNTLYWYLQNLGQGPELLIRYENEEAVDDSQLPKDRFSAERLKGVDSTLKIQPAELGDSAVYLCASSLRSRTAETQYFGPGTRLLVL.

Notes on this clonotype: The junction shows a germline mismatch at one end, possibly a read error. The V gene is TRBV5-1, the J gene TRBJ2-3; 16 bases agree with TRBD2. Germline values: CDR1 SGHRS, CDR2 YFSETQ. The CDR3 sequence is 20 residues long. The CDR3 protein is CASSQVRSGTSGRGKDTHYF. CDR3 coding DNA: TGCGCCAGCAGCCAAGTCCGATCCGGGACTAGCGGGAGGGGAAAAGATACGCATTATTTT.

Note on this clonotype: A read error may explain this, as a much larger clone is one base away. This sequence joins TRBV5-4 and TRBJ1-2; D not certain. Trimming removed 0 bases at V and 7 bases at J, with 16 bases between. Germline loops: CDR1 SGHNT, CDR2 YYREEE (reference sequence). This CDR3 is built from 15 residues. In DNA form, the CDR3 reads TGTGCCAGCAGCTTGGCGGCCAGAGCTCTCTGTGGCTACACCTTC. The encoded protein is CASSLAARALCGYTF.

The chain joins TRBV7-9 to TRBJ1-6, with D unresolved. The CDR3 loop spans 14 amino acids. CDR1 and CDR2 from the germline V gene are SEHNR and FQNEAQ (reference sequence). The ends were cut back, 7 bases at V and 10 bases at J, with 17 bases in the middle. The CDR3 coding sequence is TGTGCCAGCACCCCTGGACTCGGGGAATCACCCCTCCACTTT. Protein sequence: CASTPGLGESPLHF.

There are many counts of this clonotype. CDR3 sequence (DNA): TGCAGTGCTAGAGATGCCCTACAGGGGGCCTATGGCTACACCTTC. This sequence encodes CSARDALQGAYGYTF. The chain uses TRBV20-1 and TRBJ1-2; 9 nucleotides align to TRBD1. V lost 0 bases and J lost 4; bases outside the gene matches: 6. The CDR3 consists of 15 residues. Germline CDR1 DFQATT, CDR2 SNEGSKA (reference sequence).

This clonotype was recorded many times. J is TRBJ2-7 and V is TRBV7-2; possible D gene TRBD2, 5 bases. V shed 3 bases and J shed 7 bases, with 7 bases lying between them. Germline V CDR1 and CDR2: SGHTA, FQGNSA. CDR3 size: 11 residues. CDR3 in DNA: TGTGCCAGCAGCTTGGGGAGAGAGCAGTACTTC. It codes for CASSLGREQYF.

There are many counts of this clonotype. The chain uses TRBV11-2 and TRBJ1-2; D may be TRBD1 (6 bases). V lost 5 bases and J 5 bases, leaving 18 bases between the germline ends. This CDR3 spans 15 amino acids. Looked up from germline, CDR1 is SGHAT and CDR2 is FQNNGV. The CDR3 loop reads CASSPRQDSPYGYTF. DNA of the CDR3: TGTGCCAGCAGCCCCAGACAGGACTCCCCTTATGGCTACACCTTC.

This clonotype was observed many times. V and J are TRBV5-1 and TRBJ1-3; D not resolved. Between the trimmed V and J ends, which lost 0 bases and 2 bases, there was a span of 9 bases. This CDR3 region has 15 residues. Germline assignment: CDR1 SGHRS and CDR2 YFSETQ. CDR3 sequence: CASSLASLAGNTIYF. The CDR3 coding sequence is TGCGCCAGCAGCTTGGCTAGTTTGGCTGGAAACACCATATATTTT.

This clonotype appeared many times. The genes are TRBV5-6 and TRBJ2-5; D is possibly TRBD2 (6 bases). The CDR3 has 15 residues. The germline V and J ends were trimmed by 0 bases and 5 bases, with 14 bases remaining between them. Germline values: CDR1 SGHDT, CDR2 YYEEEE. The DNA for the CDR3 is TGTGCCAGCAGCTTGGCCCGGGCGGGACGGGAGACCCAGTACTTC. Protein: CASSLARAGRETQYF. Drawing the rest from reference TRBV5-6 and TRBJ2-5, the complete variable domain is DAGVTQSPTHLIKTRGQQVTLRCSPKSGHDTVSWYQQALGQGPQFIFQYYEEEERQRGNFPDRFSGHQFPNYSSELNVNALLLGDSALYLCASSLARAGRETQYFGPGTRLLVL.

This clonotype occurred many times. CDR3 nucleotides: TGTGCCAGCAGCGTAGGGGATCAGGACTTTGGCTACACCTTC. Its translation: CASSVGDQDFGYTF. The V gene is TRBV9, the J gene TRBJ1-2; no definite D call. V lost 0 bases to trimming and J lost 7 bases, with 13 bases between them. Germline lookup yields CDR1 SGDLS and CDR2 YYNGEE. This CDR3 spans 14 amino acids.

Many counts were recorded for this clonotype. The genes are TRBV29-1 and TRBJ1-2; 8 bases agree with TRBD1. Germline CDR1 is SQVTM and CDR2 is ANQGSEA. This CDR3 is 13 amino acids long. Germline trimming cut 5 bases from V and 8 bases from J; bases unmatched to any gene: 10. CDR3: CSVLTSGQGGYTF. CDR3 sequence (DNA): TGCAGCGTTCTAACATCAGGACAGGGCGGCTACACCTTC.

In this sample, this clonotype turned up many times. The J gene is TRBJ2-6, the V gene TRBV7-9; D possibly corresponds to TRBD1 (6 bases). V dropped 4 bases and J dropped 2 bases, with 9 bases sitting between them. The germline V gene encodes CDR1 SEHNR and CDR2 FQNEAQ (reference sequence). This CDR3 comprises 15 residues. The CDR3 nucleotides read TGTGCCAGCAGCTCCGGACAGACTGGGGCCAACGTCCTGACTTTC. Residues: CASSSGQTGANVLTF.

Turning to this clonotype: The germline gene is not matched at one end of the junction; a read error may be the cause. The V gene is TRBV20-1, the J gene TRBJ2-7; no definite D call. CDR3 length: 11 residues. In germline, CDR1 is DFQATT, CDR2 SNEGSKA (reference sequence). DNA for the CDR3: TGCAGTGCTAGGTCGCTCTCCGAGCAGTCCTTC. As protein: CSARSLSEQSF.

This clonotype occurred many times. V usage is TRBV19 and J usage is TRBJ2-1, with 8 bases aligning to TRBD1. The CDR3 is 15 amino acids. V was clipped by 6 bases and J by 2 bases; unmatched bases: 6. The germline V gene encodes CDR1 LNHDA and CDR2 SQIVND (reference sequence). CDR3 DNA sequence: TGTGCCAGTAGGAGGACAGGGCTGACCTACAATGAGCAGTTCTTC. It encodes CASRRTGLTYNEQFF.

The gene calls are TRBV11-3 and TRBJ1-2; a possible D gene is TRBD1 (5 bases). CDR3 size: 14 residues. V lost 0 bases and J lost 8, with 13 bases in between. Germline lookup yields CDR1 SGHNT and CDR2 YENEEA. CDR3 in DNA: TGTGCCAGCAGCTTAGACAGGGACCCGCCCGGCTACACCTTC. The encoded protein is CASSLDRDPPGYTF.

About this clonotype: With a much larger clone just one base away, this may be a read error. V and J are TRBV7-3 and TRBJ2-2; 9 bases match TRBD2. The CDR3 is made up of 19 amino acids. The V gene's germline CDR1 is SGHTA and CDR2 FQGTGA. CDR3 bases: TGTGCCAGCAGCTTAATGCCGGTGCTAGCGGGAACGAACCCCGGGGAGCTGTTTTTT. Amino acid sequence: CASSLMPVLAGTNPGELFF.

In its sample, this clonotype was seen many times. V is TRBV10-3 and J is TRBJ2-5; 9 bases are shared with TRBD1. The trim removed 2 bases at V and 5 bases at J, leaving 6 bases unmatched. The germline gives CDR1 ENHRY, CDR2 SYGVKD. This CDR3 has 15 amino acids. In DNA form, the CDR3 reads TGTGCCATCAGTGAGCGGGACAGGGTATTGGAGACCCAGTACTTC. Translating gives CAISERDRVLETQYF.

At least ten counts were recorded for this clonotype. This sequence joins TRBV15 and TRBJ2-3; D gene ambiguous. V was clipped by 1 base and J by 5 bases, with 16 bases between them. CDR1 and CDR2 (germline): LNHNV, YYDKDF (reference sequence). This CDR3 has 16 residues. This CDR3 reads CATSRGSRRGGDTQYF. The CDR3 coding sequence is TGTGCCACCAGCAGAGGCTCCCGTCGTGGTGGAGATACGCAGTATTTT.

This clonotype came up a few times. At one end the junction does not follow the germline gene, possibly because of a read error. The chain uses TRBV20-1 and TRBJ2-7; D tentatively reads TRBD1 or TRBD2 (5 bases each). The CDR3 extends over 14 amino acids. Germline values: CDR1 DFQATT, CDR2 SNEGSKA (reference sequence). CDR3 amino acids: CSASGGQGSSEQYF. CDR3 DNA: TGCAGTGCTAGCGGAGGTCAGGGCTCCTCCGAGCAGTACTTC.

The chain couples TRBV20-1 to TRBJ1-5; D is uncertain. Germline-derived CDR1 and CDR2 are DFQATT and SNEGSKA (reference sequence). Trimming took 6 bases from V and 14 from J, leaving 29 bases between them. The CDR3 runs to 15 residues. The CDR3 sequence: CSALRAGFSFRNEHF. In nucleotides, the CDR3 is TGCAGTGCCCTAAGAGCGGGATTTTCCTTCCGCAATGAGCATTTT.

This clonotype has just a few counts. V gene TRBV6-6 combines with J gene TRBJ1-1; 8 bases agree with TRBD1. The germline V gene encodes CDR1 MNHNY and CDR2 SVGAGI (reference sequence). V trimming: 6 bases; J trimming: 1 base; junction bases outside the gene matches: 7. The CDR3 is 15 amino acids. The CDR3 sequence: CASSIQGVGNTEAFF. The DNA of the CDR3 is TGTGCCAGCAGCATACAGGGGGTTGGGAACACTGAAGCTTTCTTT.

The rearrangement uses TRBV5-1 and TRBJ1-4; D not resolved. This CDR3 is 17 amino acids long. V was pared by 0 bases and J by 6 bases, with 18 bases between. CDR1 and CDR2 (germline): SGHRS, YFSETQ. The chain's CDR3 is CASSLGRQREGHEKLFF. Here the CDR3 DNA reads TGCGCCAGCAGCTTGGGCCGGCAACGGGAGGGCCATGAAAAACTGTTTTTT.

This clonotype has at least ten counts. The J gene is TRBJ1-5, the V gene TRBV19, with 10 bases identical to TRBD1. The germline gives CDR1 LNHDA, CDR2 SQIVND (reference sequence). V lost 7 bases, J lost 9 bases, and 15 bases stayed unmatched. The CDR3 covers 16 residues. The DNA for the CDR3 is TGTGCCAGTACCCATCTTGGGACAGGGGTAGTAATGCCCCAGCATTTT. As protein: CASTHLGTGVVMPQHF.